A single sample gave rise to the 27 T cell receptor beta chains below, sequenced in a study of T cells in Graves' hyperthyroidism and ophthalmopathy. RNA transcripts served as the template for amplifying TCR beta CDR3 regions. Carried out on the TCR CDR3, a first-round RT-PCR used the HTBI primer set. Via MiXCR, TCRdb re-called the multiplex PCR reads, giving one row per CDR3 protein. The sample comprises a few hundred thousand distinct CDR3 sequences, less than 25% of which are singletons, and 26% rests with the top ten. Sample: blood. These receptors all come from a man younger than 30 with Graves' hyperthyroidism.

Many counts were recorded for this clonotype. The chain recombines TRBV10-3 with TRBJ2-5; 7 bases are shared with TRBD1. V gave up 4 bases and J gave up 4 bases; unmatched junction bases: 0. The V gene's germline CDR1 is ENHRY and CDR2 SYGVKD. The CDR3 totals 12 residues. The CDR3 DNA sequence: TGTGCCATCAGTGGGACAGGAGAGACCCAGTACTTC. Amino acid sequence: CAISGTGETQYF.

The J gene is TRBJ2-7, the V gene TRBV13; D might be TRBD2 (6 bases). This CDR3 region has 15 residues. Deletions cut 6 bases from V and 0 bases from J, with 15 bases between. Looked up from germline, CDR1 is PRHDT and CDR2 is FYEKMQ (reference sequence). CDR3 in amino acids: CASSQEEGRSYEQYF. The CDR3 nucleotides are TGTGCCAGCAGTCAAGAGGAGGGCCGCTCCTACGAGCAGTACTTC.

The sample holds many counts of this clonotype. This sequence joins TRBV12-3 or TRBV12-4 and TRBJ2-2, with 11 bases lining up with TRBD1. The CDR3 sequence is 13 residues long. The trim removed 7 bases at V and 6 bases at J, leaving 1 base unmatched. CDR3 residues: CASKGQGAGELFF. The CDR3, as DNA: TGTGCCAGCAAGGGACAGGGGGCCGGGGAGCTGTTTTTT.

The table lists this clonotype with many counts. The rearrangement uses TRBV2 and TRBJ1-1, with D possibly being TRBD1 (6 bases). The CDR3 covers 13 residues. Trimming removed 6 bases from V and 10 bases from J, with 18 bases in between. Germline assignment: CDR1 SNHLY and CDR2 FYNNEI. The CDR3 DNA is TGTGCCAGCAGGGGAAACAGGGAAAAGGGAGCTTTCTTT. It encodes CASRGNREKGAFF.

This clonotype appeared many times. The rearrangement joins TRBV6-5 to TRBJ1-2; possibly TRBD1 for D (6 bases). The CDR3 consists of 14 residues. The V gene's germline CDR1 is MNHEY and CDR2 SVGAGI. Trimming shortened V by 4 bases and J by 1 base, and 10 bases separated the two germline ends. This CDR3 reads CASSLGQFNYGYTF. Written as DNA, the CDR3 is TGTGCCAGCAGTTTAGGACAGTTTAACTATGGCTACACCTTC.

This chain uses TRBV3-1 with TRBJ1-1; D uncertain. CDR3 length: 14 residues. Germline V gene sequence: CDR1 LGHDT, CDR2 YNNKEL (reference sequence). Trimming removed 3 bases from V and 4 bases from J, with 12 bases in between. DNA for the CDR3: TGTGCCAGCAGCCACGGATCCCTGAGCACTGAAGCTTTCTTT. Amino acid sequence: CASSHGSLSTEAFF.

The chain combines TRBV12-3 or TRBV12-4 with TRBJ1-5, with unresolved D. CDR3 size: 12 residues. Deletions cut 5 bases from V and 5 bases from J, with 7 bases between. Written as DNA, the CDR3 is TGTGCCAGCAGTCGGCCGGATCAGCCCCAGCATTTT. The encoded protein is CASSRPDQPQHF.

The CDR3 loop reads CASTDTSSNTEAFF. Written as DNA, the CDR3 is TGTGCCAGCACCGACACGTCCTCGAACACTGAAGCTTTCTTT. The rearrangement joins TRBV6-1 to TRBJ1-1; D not resolved. V was cut by 7 bases and J by 1 base, with 13 bases left in between. Germline CDR1 and CDR2: MNHNS and SASEGT. The CDR3 spans 14 residues.

The chain recombines TRBV12-3 or TRBV12-4 with TRBJ2-7; no clear D. The CDR3 is 12 residues long. Between the trimmed V and J ends, which lost 4 bases and 9 bases, there was a span of 13 bases. This chain's CDR3 is CASSYTVNGQYF. The CDR3 DNA follows: TGTGCCAGCAGTTATACAGTTAACGGGCAGTACTTC.

The chain joins TRBV5-1 to TRBJ1-1; D is unclear. The germline V and J ends were trimmed by 0 bases and 5 bases, with 11 bases remaining between them. The CDR3 length is 14 residues. Germline loops: CDR1 SGHRS, CDR2 YFSETQ. CDR3 loop: CASSLEPGETEAFF. DNA of the CDR3: TGCGCCAGCAGCTTGGAACCGGGAGAGACTGAAGCTTTCTTT.

This clonotype came up many times. The CDR3 here is CASRKTANTGELFF. CDR3 nucleotides: TGTGCCAGCAGGAAGACAGCGAACACCGGGGAGCTGTTTTTT. The V and J genes are TRBV6-4 and TRBJ2-2; possibly TRBD1 for D (5 bases). This CDR3 has 14 amino acids. Trimming left V 6 bases short and J 0 bases short, with 8 bases between. CDR1 is MRHNA and CDR2 is SNTAGT in the germline V gene.

This clonotype has more than one count but fewer than ten. A single base separates this from a much larger clone, so it may be a read error. The J gene is TRBJ2-4, the V gene TRBV29-1; possibly TRBD1 or TRBD2 for D (5 bases each). The V end was cut by 1 base, the J end by 7 bases, with 17 bases between. Germline V lookup: CDR1 SQVTM, CDR2 ANQGSEA. This CDR3 is 15 amino acids long. CDR3 loop: CSVEGLWDLGNIQYF. In DNA, the CDR3 is TGCAGCGTTGAAGGTCTATGGGACCTCGGGAACATTCAGTACTTC.

This clonotype was observed many times. This chain uses TRBV20-1 with TRBJ1-1; TRBD1 aligns across 8 bases. Germline trimming cut 6 bases from V and 6 bases from J; bases unmatched to any gene: 6. The CDR3 runs 12 residues. Per the germline V gene, CDR1 is DFQATT and CDR2 is SNEGSKA (reference sequence). In nucleotides, the CDR3 is TGCAGTGCAGTTACAGGGGGGGCTGAAGCTTTCTTT. Its protein is CSAVTGGAEAFF.

This clonotype was seen a handful of times. The chain links TRBV5-1 to TRBJ2-5, with 8 bases that match TRBD1. V shed 2 bases, J shed 4 bases, and the junction held 7 bases outside the gene matches. The CDR3 contains 15 residues. Per the germline V gene, CDR1 is SGHRS and CDR2 is YFSETQ. CDR3 amino acids: CASSLNTGGRETQYF. As DNA, the CDR3 is TGCGCCAGCAGCTTAAATACAGGGGGACGAGAGACCCAGTACTTC. The full variable domain, its missing parts supplied by reference TRBV5-1 and TRBJ2-5, is KAGVTQTPRYLIKTRGQQVTLSCSPISGHRSVSWYQQTPGQGLQFLFEYFSETQRNKGNFPGRFSGRQFSNSRSEMNVSTLELGDSALYLCASSLNTGGRETQYFGPGTRLLVL.

This clonotype was detected ten times or more. The chain combines TRBV2 with TRBJ2-2; D gene ambiguous. Trimming left V 3 bases short and J 3 bases short, with 11 bases between. CDR3 length: 15 amino acids. Germline lookup yields CDR1 SNHLY and CDR2 FYNNEI. Written as DNA, the CDR3 is TGTGCCAGCAGTGATCAGCTCGGGTACACCGGGGAGCTGTTTTTT. As protein: CASSDQLGYTGELFF.

This clonotype turned up a few times. The rearrangement links TRBV5-1 to TRBJ2-2; D perhaps matches TRBD2 (7 bases). The CDR3 sequence is 15 residues long. CDR1 is SGHRS, CDR2 YFSETQ, per germline. Between the trimmed V and J ends, which lost 4 bases and 4 bases, there was a span of 14 bases. As DNA, the CDR3 is TGCGCCAGCAGCATTCAGGGGAGGGCCACCGGGGAGCTGTTTTTT. Translated, it gives CASSIQGRATGELFF.

Many counts were recorded for this clonotype. This sequence joins TRBV28 and TRBJ2-7; D tentatively reads TRBD1 or TRBD2 (5 bases each). The CDR3 has 15 residues. V lost 5 bases, J lost 0 bases, and 14 bases lay in between. Looked up from germline, CDR1 is MDHEN and CDR2 is SYDVKM. The CDR3 bases are TGTGCCAGCAGTCGCCTTTTGGGGGTCTCCTACGAGCAGTACTTC. As protein: CASSRLLGVSYEQYF.

This clonotype came up once. The chain uses TRBV6-2 or TRBV6-3 and TRBJ1-2; no reliable D call. The CDR3 runs to 14 residues. V gave up 9 bases and J gave up 1 base, with 15 bases separating them. CDR1 is MNHEY, CDR2 SVGEGT, per germline. DNA for the CDR3: TGTGCCAGTTCCAGCGGGCAATTTAACTATGGCTACACCTTC. Residues: CASSSGQFNYGYTF.

This clonotype came up many times. The V and J genes are TRBV25-1 and TRBJ2-7, with a tentative D call TRBD2 (6 bases). CDR1 MGHDK and CDR2 SYGVNS come from the germline V gene. This CDR3 has 14 residues. V was clipped by 3 bases and J by 0 bases, with 9 bases between them. CDR3 sequence: CASSDRGVSYEQYF. CDR3 coding DNA: TGTGCCAGCAGTGACCGCGGGGTCTCCTACGAGCAGTACTTC.

This clonotype was seen a handful of times. V is TRBV2 and J is TRBJ2-7, with 7 bases matching TRBD2. J lost 2 bases, V lost 1 base, and 5 bases had no gene match. Germline CDR1 is SNHLY and CDR2 is FYNNEI. The CDR3 runs 15 residues. CDR3 coding DNA: TGTGCCAGCAGTGAAGTGAGGGACTACGCCTACGAGCAGTACTTC. Translation gives CASSEVRDYAYEQYF.

The table lists this clonotype with many counts. This sequence joins TRBV11-2 and TRBJ2-5; possibly TRBD2 for D (6 bases). V was cut by 1 base and J by 5 bases, with 11 bases left in between. Germline V gene sequence: CDR1 SGHAT, CDR2 FQNNGV. The CDR3 covers 14 residues. CDR3 region: CASSLVAGTETQYF. The DNA for the CDR3 is TGTGCCAGCAGCTTAGTTGCGGGGACCGAGACCCAGTACTTC.

This clonotype was detected ten times or more. The chain uses TRBV7-2 and TRBJ1-1; no firm D call. The V end lost 4 bases, the J end lost 4 bases, and 10 bases lay between the germline ends. The CDR3 has 13 residues. Germline lookup yields CDR1 SGHTA and CDR2 FQGNSA. Here the CDR3 DNA reads TGTGCCAGCAGCTACCACGAAGGCACTGAAGCTTTCTTT. Protein product: CASSYHEGTEAFF. Full variable domain (remainder filled in from reference TRBV7-2 and TRBJ1-1): GAGVSQSPSNKVTEKGKDVELRCDPISGHTALYWYRQSLGQGLEFLIYFQGNSAPDKSGLPSDRFSAERTGGSVSTLTIQRTQQEDSAVYLCASSYHEGTEAFFGQGTRLTVV.

This clonotype was seen a handful of times. This chain joins TRBV4-2 and TRBJ1-2, with D possibly matching TRBD1 (5 bases). Germline CDR1 is LGHNA and CDR2 is YNFKEQ. The CDR3 spans 16 residues. V lost 3 bases to trimming and J lost 5 bases, with 19 bases between them. The CDR3 DNA is TGTGCCAGCAGCCAGACCGGGACCCAAGGGTTGTATGGCTACACCTTC. It translates to CASSQTGTQGLYGYTF.

This chain connects TRBV20-1 to TRBJ1-1; the D gene is possibly TRBD1 (6 bases). V lost 3 bases and J lost 1, with 9 bases in between. Germline CDR1 DFQATT, CDR2 SNEGSKA (reference sequence). CDR3 length equals 13 residues. CDR3 bases: TGCAGTGCTAGTGTAGGGGGGAACACTGAAGCTTTCTTT. It translates to CSASVGGNTEAFF.

This chain uses TRBV24-1 with TRBJ1-2, with 10 bases aligning to TRBD1. The J segment lost 2 bases and the V segment lost 4 bases, leaving 3 bases of the junction unmatched. CDR3 length: 15 amino acids. The V gene's germline CDR1 is KGHDR and CDR2 SFDVKD. CDR3 in DNA: TGTGCCACCAGTGACTGGGACAGGGGCAACTATGGCTACACCTTC. Protein product: CATSDWDRGNYGYTF.

This clonotype was picked up many times. V is TRBV20-1 and J is TRBJ2-7; D is unclear. The CDR3 is made up of 14 amino acids. Per germline, CDR1 DFQATT and CDR2 SNEGSKA (reference sequence). Trimming left V 2 bases short and J 3 bases short, with 14 bases between. The CDR3 here is CSARKASADYEQYF. Written as DNA, the CDR3 is TGCAGTGCTAGAAAGGCATCGGCAGACTACGAGCAGTACTTC.

This clonotype was seen at least ten times. The chain uses TRBV19 and TRBJ1-5; D is possibly TRBD1 (5 bases). The germline gives CDR1 LNHDA, CDR2 SQIVND (reference sequence). The CDR3 has 15 residues. Trimming cost V 6 bases and J 0 bases, with 12 bases left between them. The CDR3, as DNA: TGTGCCAGTAGCCCCGACAGTAATAGCAATCAGCCCCAGCATTTT. Its translation is CASSPDSNSNQPQHF.